One sample yielded the 30 T cell receptor beta chains listed below, sequenced in a study of T cell responses to AZD1222 COVID-19 vaccine. The assay was immunoSEQ multiplex PCR, and TCRdb's table has in-frame clones only and misses some. This sample has 150,000 to 200,000 clones, with roughly 92% found just once. The sequencing used peripheral blood, collected 28 days after the second AZD1222 dose. These receptors were collected from an adult who received the AZD1222 COVID-19 vaccine.

V is TRBV7-9 and J is TRBJ1-4; D might be TRBD1 (5 bases). This CDR3 has 14 amino acids. Trimming removed 1 base at V and 10 bases at J, with 13 bases between. Germline V gene sequence: CDR1 SEHNR, CDR2 FQNEAQ (reference sequence). The CDR3 protein is CASSLDDRRGKLFF. CDR3 in DNA: TGTGCCAGCAGCTTAGACGACCGTAGGGGAAAACTGTTTTTT.

The CDR3 spells CASRWEGDTQYF. The DNA of the CDR3 is TGCGCCAGCAGGTGGGAAGGAGATACGCAGTATTTT. The V gene is TRBV10-2, the J gene TRBJ2-3, with D uncertain. Germline CDR1 is WSHSY and CDR2 is SAAADI. This CDR3 is 12 amino acids long. V was pared by 6 bases and J by 5 bases, with 9 bases between.

This sequence joins TRBV29-1 and TRBJ2-1; D may be TRBD2 (6 bases). V was pared by 5 bases and J by 3 bases, with 14 bases between. The CDR3 covers 14 residues. Germline values: CDR1 SQVTM, CDR2 ANQGSEA. The CDR3 coding sequence is TGCAGCGTTCCCCGCGGGGAACACTACAATGAGCAGTTCTTC. Translated, it gives CSVPRGEHYNEQFF.

V usage is TRBV9 and J usage is TRBJ1-3, with TRBD1 matching over 7 bases. V lost 3 bases to trimming and J lost 4 bases; unmatched junction nucleotides: 7. From germline, CDR1 is SGDLS and CDR2 YYNGEE. CDR3 size: 15 residues. The CDR3 DNA reads TGTGCCAGCAGCGGACCCAGGGGGACGGGAAACACCATATATTTT. Translation gives CASSGPRGTGNTIYF.

The chain carries TRBV7-7 and TRBJ2-6; 7 nucleotides match TRBD1. The germline gives CDR1 SSHAT, CDR2 FNYEAQ (reference sequence). This CDR3 has 15 residues. J lost 4 bases, V lost 4 bases, and 4 bases had no gene match. This CDR3 is CASSSRGTGANVLTF. The CDR3 bases are TGTGCCAGCAGCTCCAGGGGGACCGGGGCCAACGTCCTGACTTTC.

This rearrangement joins TRBV9 to TRBJ2-3, with a tentative D call TRBD2 (6 bases). The V end was cut by 3 bases, the J end by 6 bases, with 17 bases between. Germline CDR1 reads SGDLS; CDR2 reads YYNGEE. There are 15 residues in the CDR3. The CDR3 here is CASSAPGLSGDTQYF. The CDR3 DNA reads TGTGCCAGCAGCGCGCCGGGACTCTCAGGGGATACGCAGTATTTT. Together with reference TRBV9 and TRBJ2-3, the CDR3 gives the full variable domain: DSGVTQTPKHLITATGQRVTLRCSPRSGDLSVYWYQQSLDQGLQFLIQYYNGEERAKGNILERFSAQQFPDLHSELNLSSLELGDSALYFCASSAPGLSGDTQYFGPGTRLTVL.

V is TRBV6-5 and J is TRBJ1-5, with D tentatively TRBD1 (5 bases). CDR1 MNHEY and CDR2 SVGAGI come from the germline V gene. The CDR3 loop spans 15 amino acids. V lost 6 bases to trimming and J lost 0 bases, with 12 bases between them. CDR3 nucleotide sequence: TGTGCCAGCAGCCGCACTCAGGGTAGCAATCAGCCCCAGCATTTT. It yields the protein CASSRTQGSNQPQHF.

The rearrangement links TRBV5-6 to TRBJ1-3; D gene unclear. The CDR3 is 14 residues long. Per germline, CDR1 SGHDT and CDR2 YYEEEE. V was pared by 0 bases and J by 5 bases, with 9 bases between. The CDR3: CASSLVGIRNTIYF. For the CDR3, the DNA is TGTGCCAGCAGCTTGGTGGGGATAAGAAACACCATATATTTT.

The gene calls are TRBV24-1 and TRBJ2-1; 8 bases line up with TRBD2. This CDR3 region has 16 residues. The J segment lost 3 bases and the V segment lost 3 bases, leaving 6 bases of the junction unmatched. CDR1 and CDR2 from the germline V gene are KGHDR and SFDVKD. CDR3 loop: CATSDRAGADYNEQFF. The CDR3 coding sequence is TGTGCCACCAGTGATAGAGCGGGGGCAGACTACAATGAGCAGTTCTTC.

V gene TRBV7-9 combines with J gene TRBJ2-7, with unresolved D. V lost 4 bases to trimming and J lost 0 bases, with 16 bases between them. The CDR3 is 16 residues long. The V gene's germline CDR1 is SEHNR and CDR2 FQNEAQ (reference sequence). The CDR3 reads CASSSTRPTNSYEQYF. As DNA, the CDR3 is TGTGCCAGCAGCTCCACCCGACCGACCAACTCCTACGAGCAGTACTTC.

The rearrangement links TRBV6-2 or TRBV6-3 to TRBJ2-5; no reliable D call. With 7 bases removed from V and 7 bases from J, the gap between germline ends came to 16 bases. Germline CDR1 is MNHEY and CDR2 is SVGEGT. The CDR3 covers 13 residues. The CDR3 spells CASNPFGMATQYF. The DNA for the CDR3 is TGTGCCAGCAACCCTTTCGGAATGGCGACCCAGTACTTC.

The rearrangement joins TRBV29-1 to TRBJ1-1, with D uncertain. Looked up from germline, CDR1 is SQVTM and CDR2 is ANQGSEA. V dropped 4 bases and J dropped 1 base, with 34 bases sitting between them. The CDR3 consists of 21 residues. CDR3 nucleotide sequence: TGCAGCGTTGCCAAGGGCGGTCCGGGAGAGGGAGTCGAAGTTCGGAACACTGAAGCTTTCTTT. Translating gives CSVAKGGPGEGVEVRNTEAFF.

V and J are TRBV7-2 and TRBJ1-1; D gene ambiguous. Germline V gene data show CDR1 as SGHTA and CDR2 as FQGNSA. V was cut by 5 bases and J by 11 bases, with 12 bases left in between. The CDR3 totals 11 residues. The CDR3 protein is CASSAQASAFF. DNA of the CDR3: TGTGCCAGCAGCGCACAAGCCAGCGCTTTCTTT.

This chain uses TRBV19 with TRBJ2-7; no clear D. This CDR3 has 14 residues. The germline gives CDR1 LNHDA, CDR2 SQIVND (reference sequence). With 6 bases removed from V and 0 bases from J, the gap between germline ends came to 12 bases. The CDR3 bases are TGTGCCAGTAGACGTTTCAGTAGCTCCTACGAGCAGTACTTC. Translation gives CASRRFSSSYEQYF.

This chain links TRBV5-1 with TRBJ2-3; 13 bases align to TRBD2. This CDR3 region has 19 residues. The trim removed 1 base at V and 0 bases at J, leaving 8 bases unmatched. Germline assignment: CDR1 SGHRS and CDR2 YFSETQ. This CDR3 reads CASSLPSSGLAGSTDTQYF. The CDR3 DNA is TGCGCCAGCAGCTTGCCATCCTCGGGACTAGCGGGGAGCACAGATACGCAGTATTTT.

This clone was counted a single time. V is TRBV3-1 (or the pseudogene TRBV3-2) and J is TRBJ2-2; D possibly corresponds to TRBD1 (6 bases). This CDR3 is 16 amino acids long. Trimming pared 4 bases from V and 6 bases from J, leaving 18 bases between. Germline V gene sequence: CDR1 LGHDT, CDR2 YNNKEL (reference sequence). CDR3: CASSRSETGNAGELFF. The CDR3 DNA reads TGTGCCAGCAGCCGCAGTGAGACAGGCAACGCCGGGGAGCTGTTTTTT.

The V and J genes are TRBV7-2 and TRBJ1-5; unclear D gene. In germline, CDR1 is SGHTA, CDR2 FQGNSA. This CDR3 has 14 residues. Trimming took 5 bases from V and 3 from J, leaving 11 bases between them. For the CDR3, the DNA is TGTGCCAGCAGCCTGGACTCTATCAATCAGCCCCAGCATTTT. Protein sequence: CASSLDSINQPQHF. Together with reference TRBV7-2 and TRBJ1-5, the CDR3 gives the full variable domain: GAGVSQSPSNKVTEKGKDVELRCDPISGHTALYWYRQSLGQGLEFLIYFQGNSAPDKSGLPSDRFSAERTGGSVSTLTIQRTQQEDSAVYLCASSLDSINQPQHFGDGTRLSIL.

This chain links TRBV6-5 with TRBJ1-5; D may be TRBD1 (5 bases). Per germline, CDR1 MNHEY and CDR2 SVGAGI. The CDR3 covers 14 residues. The germline V and J ends were trimmed by 6 bases and 6 bases, with 15 bases remaining between them. In DNA form, the CDR3 reads TGTGCCAGCAGCCGGGACCCTAAGGCTCAGCCCCAGCATTTT. The encoded protein is CASSRDPKAQPQHF.

The chain joins TRBV19 to TRBJ2-7, with D perhaps matching TRBD1 or TRBD2 (6 bases each). Germline CDR1 and CDR2: LNHDA and SQIVND (reference sequence). This CDR3 is built from 14 residues. The V gene lost 2 bases and the J gene lost 0 bases, with 8 bases spanning the gap. The CDR3 DNA reads as TGTGCCAGTAGTATAAGGGGGGTCTCCTACGAGCAGTACTTC. Its translation: CASSIRGVSYEQYF. The full variable domain, rest sourced from reference TRBV19 and TRBJ2-7, is DGGITQSPKYLFRKEGQNVTLSCEQNLNHDAMYWYRQDPGQGLRLIYYSQIVNDFQKGDIAEGYSVSREKKESFPLTVTSAQKNPTAFYLCASSIRGVSYEQYFGPGTRLTVT.

The V call is TRBV19, the J call TRBJ2-5; D is unclear. From germline, CDR1 is LNHDA and CDR2 SQIVND (reference sequence). With 9 bases removed from V and 3 bases from J, the gap between germline ends came to 8 bases. The CDR3 is 11 amino acids. The CDR3 DNA sequence: TGTGCCAGACGTAGAAAAGAGACCCAGTACTTC. This codes for CARRRKETQYF.

The sample holds one count of this clone. The J gene is TRBJ2-5, the V gene TRBV7-8; 16 positions agree with TRBD2. This CDR3 has 17 amino acids. V dropped 5 bases and J dropped 3; count of bases not matched to a gene: 6. CDR1 is SGHVS and CDR2 is FQNEAQ in the germline V gene. The DNA of the CDR3 is TGTGCCAGCAGCCCCGGGACTAGCGGGGGGGCTGAAGAGACCCAGTACTTC. Its translation is CASSPGTSGGAEETQYF.

This clone was found a few times. The chain carries TRBV2 and TRBJ2-7; TRBD1 is a possible D gene (5 bases). This CDR3 is built from 12 residues. The V gene lost 2 bases and the J gene lost 10 bases, with 12 bases spanning the gap. Germline CDR1 is SNHLY and CDR2 is FYNNEI. DNA for the CDR3: TGTGCCAGCAGTGAAACCGACAGCAGACAGTACTTC. Translating gives CASSETDSRQYF.

On this clone itself: This specimen includes other DNA sequences encoding the same CDR3. This chain joins TRBV9 and TRBJ1-3; no reliable D call. Per germline, CDR1 SGDLS and CDR2 YYNGEE. The ends were cut back, 0 bases at V and 1 base at J, with 8 bases in the middle. This CDR3 region has 15 residues. For the CDR3, the DNA is TGTGCCAGCAGCGTAGGGTCCATATCTGGAAACACCATATATTTT. Amino acids: CASSVGSISGNTIYF.

The table lists this clone with a few counts. This sequence joins TRBV5-4 and TRBJ1-6, with TRBD1 matching over 10 bases. V lost 0 bases and J lost 6; bases outside the gene matches: 0. This CDR3 has 15 amino acids. Germline values: CDR1 SGHNT, CDR2 YYREEE (reference sequence). The DNA for the CDR3 is TGTGCCAGCAGCTTGGGGACAGGGGGTAATTCACCCCTCCACTTT. It encodes CASSLGTGGNSPLHF. The variable domain in full, with the rest retrieved from reference TRBV5-4 and TRBJ1-6, is ETGVTQSPTHLIKTRGQQVTLRCSSQSGHNTVSWYQQALGQGPQFIFQYYREEENGRGNFPPRFSGLQFPNYSSELNVNALELDDSALYLCASSLGTGGNSPLHFGNGTRLTVT.

This chain uses TRBV7-6 with TRBJ1-5; D not resolved. Germline-derived CDR1 and CDR2 are SGHVS and FNYEAQ. There are 16 residues in the CDR3. V shed 2 bases and J shed 2 bases, with 13 bases lying between them. The CDR3 is CASSLRAGDGNQPQHF. CDR3 bases: TGTGCCAGCAGCTTAAGGGCCGGGGATGGCAATCAGCCCCAGCATTTT.

The rearrangement joins TRBV2 to TRBJ1-2; D unresolved. V dropped 6 bases and J dropped 1 base, with 9 bases sitting between them. The length of the CDR3 is 13 residues. The germline V gene encodes CDR1 SNHLY and CDR2 FYNNEI. The CDR3 here is CASRGPLNYGYTF. In DNA, the CDR3 is TGTGCCAGCAGAGGTCCACTTAACTATGGCTACACCTTC.

This sequence joins TRBV7-9 and TRBJ1-3; D is perhaps TRBD1 (6 bases). The CDR3 is 16 residues long. Germline loops: CDR1 SEHNR, CDR2 FQNEAQ (reference sequence). The ends were cut back, 5 bases at V and 0 bases at J, with 14 bases in the middle. This CDR3 is CASSSSGQTSGNTIYF. CDR3 coding DNA: TGTGCCAGCAGCAGCTCAGGACAGACCTCTGGAAACACCATATATTTT.

This chain links TRBV19 with TRBJ2-3, with 9 nucleotides matching TRBD1. The CDR3 extends over 16 amino acids. V was pared by 3 bases and J by 3 bases, with 7 bases of the junction left unmatched. CDR1 is LNHDA and CDR2 is SQIVND in the germline V gene (reference sequence). CDR3 protein: CASSMAGQGTTDTQYF. The CDR3 coding sequence is TGTGCCAGTAGTATGGCTGGACAGGGGACAACAGATACGCAGTATTTT.

This chain connects TRBV4-1 to TRBJ2-3; D gene uncertain. There are 15 residues in the CDR3. V was cut by 3 bases and J by 0 bases, with 10 bases left in between. Germline lookup yields CDR1 MGHRA and CDR2 YSYEKL. CDR3 DNA sequence: TGCGCCAGCAGCCAGGCCTACTCGAGCACAGATACGCAGTATTTT. It encodes CASSQAYSSTDTQYF.

This clone was seen once. The rearrangement links TRBV24-1 to TRBJ2-3; D is unclear. This CDR3 comprises 12 residues. CDR1 KGHDR and CDR2 SFDVKD come from the germline V gene. V was cut by 1 base and J by 14 bases, with 12 bases left in between. The CDR3 region has the DNA TGTGCCACCAGTGATTTCGGCTCGAAGGTGTATTTT. This codes for CATSDFGSKVYF.